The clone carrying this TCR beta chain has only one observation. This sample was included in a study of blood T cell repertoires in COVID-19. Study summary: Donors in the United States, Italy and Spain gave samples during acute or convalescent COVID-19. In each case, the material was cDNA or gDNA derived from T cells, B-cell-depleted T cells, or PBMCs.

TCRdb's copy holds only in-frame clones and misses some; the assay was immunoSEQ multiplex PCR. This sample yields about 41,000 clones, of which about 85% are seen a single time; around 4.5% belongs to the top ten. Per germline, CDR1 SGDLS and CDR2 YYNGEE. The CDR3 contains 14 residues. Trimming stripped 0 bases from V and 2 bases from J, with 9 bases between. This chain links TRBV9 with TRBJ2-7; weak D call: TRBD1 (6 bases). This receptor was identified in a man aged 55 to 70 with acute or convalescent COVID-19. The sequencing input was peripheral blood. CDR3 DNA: TGTGCCAGCAGCGTAGGAACAGGGCCCTACGAGCAGTACTTC. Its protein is CASSVGTGPYEQYF.